This T cell receptor (beta chain) was identified in a study of long-term antiretroviral therapy in people with HIV. Study-level information: The earliest specimens came about a decade ahead of the 2015 immediate-ART recommendation. Overall study findings and caveats: With ART, diversity went up but was still lower than in transplant donor controls. HIV repertoires spanned narrower CDR3 length ranges than controls.

Germline CDR1 is SNHLY and CDR2 is FYNNEI. The CDR3 consists of 13 residues. V lost 5 bases to trimming and J lost 5 bases; unmatched junction nucleotides: 4. Sequencing relied on immunoSEQ assay v3.0, run at survey level. Per sample, sequencing targeted 40,000-50,000 T-cell genomes. Sequencing used immunoSEQ multiplex PCR; TCRdb keeps in-frame clones, though not all of them. Of 15,000 to 25,000 clones listed, over 75% are singletons. Comment on this clone: What it binds is not known.

The sample consisted of unsorted PBMCs, taken about 4.1 years before starting antiretroviral therapy. The chain is built from TRBV2 and TRBJ2-5, with 8 bases lining up with TRBD2. The sequence came from a woman aged 25 to 39 with HIV. CDR3 DNA sequence: TGTGCCAGCAGTCGCGGGGGGTTTGAGACCCAGTACTTC. Translation: CASSRGGFETQYF.